This record looks at one T cell receptor beta chain sequence and its context. This entry comes from a study of blood T cell repertoires in COVID-19. On the study more broadly: Samples taken during acute and convalescent COVID-19 were collected in the United States, Italy and Spain. In each case, the material was cDNA or gDNA derived from T cells, B-cell-depleted T cells, or PBMCs.

Sequencing used immunoSEQ multiplex PCR; TCRdb keeps in-frame clones, though not all of them. The sample records 300,000 or so clones, 65% to 90% being singletons. Across about two dozen US areas, participants ranged in age from roughly 18 to 95 years. Germline-derived CDR1 and CDR2 are SGHRS and YFSETQ. The CDR3 is 16 residues long. V dropped 4 bases and J dropped 3; count of bases not matched to a gene: 9. This receptor was taken from a woman in her thirties or forties with acute COVID-19. What was sequenced was PBMCs or T cells enriched from blood (not recorded which). The chain links TRBV5-1 to TRBJ2-2; 7 nucleotides line up with TRBD1. CDR3 amino acids: CASSPGDSIYTGELFF. For the CDR3, the DNA is TGCGCCAGCAGCCCCGGGGACAGTATTTACACCGGGGAGCTGTTTTTT.